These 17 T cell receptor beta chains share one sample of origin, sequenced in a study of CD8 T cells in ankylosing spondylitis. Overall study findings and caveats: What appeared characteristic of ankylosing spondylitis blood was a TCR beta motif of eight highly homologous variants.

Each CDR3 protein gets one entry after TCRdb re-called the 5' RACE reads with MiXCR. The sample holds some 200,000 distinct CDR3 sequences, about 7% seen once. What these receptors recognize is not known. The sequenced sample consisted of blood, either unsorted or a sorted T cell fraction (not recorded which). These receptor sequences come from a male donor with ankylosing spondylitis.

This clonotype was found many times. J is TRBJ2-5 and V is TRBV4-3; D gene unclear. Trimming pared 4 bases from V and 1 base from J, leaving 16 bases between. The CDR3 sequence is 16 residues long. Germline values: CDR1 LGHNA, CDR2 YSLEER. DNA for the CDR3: TGCGCCAGCAGCCCCTCGAGGATCCGTGGCCAAGAGACCCAGTACTTC. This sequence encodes CASSPSRIRGQETQYF.

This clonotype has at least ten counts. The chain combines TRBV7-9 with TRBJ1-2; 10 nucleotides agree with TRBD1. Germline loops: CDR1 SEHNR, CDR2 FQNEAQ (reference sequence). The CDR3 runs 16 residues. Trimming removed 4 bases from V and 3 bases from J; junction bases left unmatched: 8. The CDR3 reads CASSWTGTGDDYGYTF. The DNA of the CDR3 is TGTGCCAGCAGCTGGACCGGGACAGGGGACGACTATGGCTACACCTTC. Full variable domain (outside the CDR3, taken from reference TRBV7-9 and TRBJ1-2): DTGVSQNPRHKITKRGQNVTFRCDPISEHNRLYWYRQTLGQGPEFLTYFQNEAQLEKSRLLSDRFSAERPKGSFSTLEIQRTEQGDSAMYLCASSWTGTGDDYGYTFGSGTRLTVV.

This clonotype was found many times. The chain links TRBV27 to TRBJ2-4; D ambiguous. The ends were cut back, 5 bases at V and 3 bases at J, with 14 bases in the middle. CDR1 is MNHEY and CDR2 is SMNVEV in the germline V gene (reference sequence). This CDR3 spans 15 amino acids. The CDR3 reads CASSDGAFGKNIQYF. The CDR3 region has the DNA TGTGCCAGCAGTGACGGAGCGTTTGGCAAAAACATTCAGTACTTC.

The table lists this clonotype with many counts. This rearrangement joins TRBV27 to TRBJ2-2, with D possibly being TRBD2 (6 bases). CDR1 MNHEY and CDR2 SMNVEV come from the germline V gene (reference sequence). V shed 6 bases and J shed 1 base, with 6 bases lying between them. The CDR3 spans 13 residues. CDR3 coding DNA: TGTGCCAGCAGGGGACTGAACACCGGGGAGCTGTTTTTT. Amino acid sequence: CASRGLNTGELFF.

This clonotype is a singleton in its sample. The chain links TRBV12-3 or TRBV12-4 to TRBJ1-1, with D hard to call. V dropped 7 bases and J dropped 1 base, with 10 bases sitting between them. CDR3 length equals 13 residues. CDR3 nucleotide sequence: TGTGCCAGCAAGACCGGATGGAACACTGAAGCTTTCTTT. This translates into CASKTGWNTEAFF.

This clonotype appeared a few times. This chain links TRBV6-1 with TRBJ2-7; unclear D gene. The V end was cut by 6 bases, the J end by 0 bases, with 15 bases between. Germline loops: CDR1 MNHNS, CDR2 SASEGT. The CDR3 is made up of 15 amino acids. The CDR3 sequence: CASRAQTLSSYEQYF. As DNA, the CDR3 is TGTGCCAGCAGGGCCCAGACTTTATCCTCCTACGAGCAGTACTTC.

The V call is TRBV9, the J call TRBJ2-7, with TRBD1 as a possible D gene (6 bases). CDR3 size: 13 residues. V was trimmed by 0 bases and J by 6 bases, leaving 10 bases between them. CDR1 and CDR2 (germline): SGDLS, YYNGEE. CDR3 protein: CASSVGQDPEQYV. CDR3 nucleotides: TGTGCCAGCAGCGTAGGACAGGACCCCGAGCAGTACGTC.

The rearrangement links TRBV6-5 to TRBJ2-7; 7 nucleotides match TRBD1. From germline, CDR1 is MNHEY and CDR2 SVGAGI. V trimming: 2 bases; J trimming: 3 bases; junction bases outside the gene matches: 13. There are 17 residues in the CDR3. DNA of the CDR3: TGTGCCAGCAGTTACCTCGCCGCAGGGGGAAGGTTCTACGAGCAGTACTTC. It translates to CASSYLAAGGRFYEQYF.

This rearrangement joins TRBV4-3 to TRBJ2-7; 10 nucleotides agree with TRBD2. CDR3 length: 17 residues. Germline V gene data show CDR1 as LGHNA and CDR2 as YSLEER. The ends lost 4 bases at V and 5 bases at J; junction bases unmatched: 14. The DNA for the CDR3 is TGCGCCAGCAGCCGCTTGACTAGCGGGCCTCCCAACGACGAGCAGTACTTC. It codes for CASSRLTSGPPNDEQYF.

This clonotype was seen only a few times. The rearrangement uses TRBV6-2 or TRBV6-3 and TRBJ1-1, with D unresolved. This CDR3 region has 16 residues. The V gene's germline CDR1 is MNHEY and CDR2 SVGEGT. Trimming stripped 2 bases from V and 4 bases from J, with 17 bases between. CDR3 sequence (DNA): TGTGCCAGCAGTTACCGAGTACACCTCCGCGGCACTGAAGCTTTCTTT. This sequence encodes CASSYRVHLRGTEAFF.

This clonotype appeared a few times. The CDR3 loop is CSVVTGGGYTF. The CDR3 bases are TGCAGCGTTGTTACAGGGGGGGGCTACACCTTC. The gene calls are TRBV29-1 and TRBJ1-2; 8 bases align to TRBD1. CDR1 and CDR2 from the germline V gene are SQVTM and ANQGSEA. The ends lost 4 bases at V and 8 bases at J; junction bases unmatched: 3. The CDR3 has 11 residues.

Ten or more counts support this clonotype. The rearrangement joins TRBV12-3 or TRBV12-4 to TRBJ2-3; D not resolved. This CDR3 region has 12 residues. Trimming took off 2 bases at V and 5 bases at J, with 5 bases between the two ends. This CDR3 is CASSLSVDTQYF. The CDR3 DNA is TGTGCCAGCAGTTTATCGGTAGATACGCAGTATTTT.

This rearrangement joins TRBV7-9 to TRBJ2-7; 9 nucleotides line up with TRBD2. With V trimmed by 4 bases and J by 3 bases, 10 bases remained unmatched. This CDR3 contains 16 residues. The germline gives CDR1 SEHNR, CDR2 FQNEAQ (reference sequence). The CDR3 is CASSSAAGTSFYEQYF. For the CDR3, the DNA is TGTGCCAGCAGCTCCGCCGCCGGGACTAGCTTCTACGAGCAGTACTTC. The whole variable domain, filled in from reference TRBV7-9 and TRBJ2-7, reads DTGVSQNPRHKITKRGQNVTFRCDPISEHNRLYWYRQTLGQGPEFLTYFQNEAQLEKSRLLSDRFSAERPKGSFSTLEIQRTEQGDSAMYLCASSSAAGTSFYEQYFGPGTRLTVT.

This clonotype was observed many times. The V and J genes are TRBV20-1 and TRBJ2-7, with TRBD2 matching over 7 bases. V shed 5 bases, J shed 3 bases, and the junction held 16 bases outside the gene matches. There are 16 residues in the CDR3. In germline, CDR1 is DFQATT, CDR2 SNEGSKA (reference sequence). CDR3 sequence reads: CSALLFAGEMGYEQYF. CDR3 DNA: TGCAGTGCTCTTTTATTTGCGGGGGAAATGGGCTACGAGCAGTACTTC.

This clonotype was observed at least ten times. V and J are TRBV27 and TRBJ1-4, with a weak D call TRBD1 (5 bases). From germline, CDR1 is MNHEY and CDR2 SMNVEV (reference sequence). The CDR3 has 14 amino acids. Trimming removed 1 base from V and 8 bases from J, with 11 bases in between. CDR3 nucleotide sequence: TGTGCCAGCAGTTTATATGGGACTGGGGAAAAACTGTTTTTT. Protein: CASSLYGTGEKLFF.

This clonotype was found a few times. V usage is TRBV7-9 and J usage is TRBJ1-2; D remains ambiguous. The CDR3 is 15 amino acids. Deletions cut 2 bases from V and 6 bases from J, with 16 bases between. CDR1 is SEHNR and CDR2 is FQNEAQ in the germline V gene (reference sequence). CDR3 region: CASSLRAPQWNGYTF. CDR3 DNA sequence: TGTGCCAGCAGCTTAAGGGCCCCTCAGTGGAATGGCTACACCTTC. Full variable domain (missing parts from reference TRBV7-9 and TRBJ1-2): DTGVSQNPRHKITKRGQNVTFRCDPISEHNRLYWYRQTLGQGPEFLTYFQNEAQLEKSRLLSDRFSAERPKGSFSTLEIQRTEQGDSAMYLCASSLRAPQWNGYTFGSGTRLTVV.

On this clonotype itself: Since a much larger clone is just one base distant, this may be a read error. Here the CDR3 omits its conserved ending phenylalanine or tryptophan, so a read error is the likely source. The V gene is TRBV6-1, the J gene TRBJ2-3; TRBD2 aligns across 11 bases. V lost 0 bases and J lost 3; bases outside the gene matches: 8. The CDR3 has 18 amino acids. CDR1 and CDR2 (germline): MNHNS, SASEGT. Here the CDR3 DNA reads TGTGCCAGCAGTGAAGCGCTTTGGACTAGCGGGCATACAGATACGCAGTATCTT. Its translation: CASSEALWTSGHTDTQYL.